This T cell receptor beta chain stems from a study of response to subunit inactivated influenza vaccine. Findings and caveats of the study: Only a handful of new T cells, the authors suggested, are recruited with each seasonal influenza vaccination.

A single record per CDR3 protein comes from TCRdb applying MiXCR to the RT-PCR reads. Of hundreds of thousands of distinct CDR3 sequences in the sample, roughly 20% were seen once. Per germline, CDR1 SGHTA and CDR2 FQGNSA. Unmatched junction bases numbered 9, after V lost 6 bases and J lost 7 bases. The CDR3 runs 15 residues. A note on this clonotype: Its target is not known.

The chain uses TRBV7-2 and TRBJ2-7; 13 bases are shared with TRBD2. The material sequenced was PBMCs from blood, taken around 22 months after vaccination. The sequence was obtained from a man between 50 and 70 years old who received an inactivated influenza vaccine. This CDR3 reads CASSYTSGREGEQYF. For the CDR3, the DNA is TGTGCCAGCAGTTATACTAGCGGGAGGGAAGGGGAGCAGTACTTC.